This is a list of T cell receptor beta chains from one sample in a study of regulatory T cells in long-lasting Graves disease. In TCRdb, the multiplex PCR reads were re-called with MiXCR into one record per CDR3 protein. Of 500,000 or so distinct CDR3 sequences in the sample, roughly 17% were seen once. These same records also appear under a second study, on T cells in Graves' hyperthyroidism and ophthalmopathy.

The sample in question was peripheral blood mononuclear cells (PBMCs), obtained at new diagnosis, from a patient treated with antithyroid drugs. All receptors come from a man between 35 and 55 years old with Graves disease. The CDR3 runs from the conserved cysteine through the conserved F or W. The order of the fields is V gene, J gene, clone size, D gene, CDR3 protein, CDR3 DNA. The D gene is left open where the match is weak. Clone size appears in some rows only: once, few, many, or a class for an expanded clone.

v_gene: TRBV28; j_gene: TRBJ1-2; abundance: NA; d_gene: TRBD1; CDR3aa: CASSETDRSVNYGYTF; CDR3nt: TGTGCCAGCAGTGAGACGGACAGGTCTGTTAACTATGGCTACACCTTC
v_gene: TRBV12-3/TRBV12-4; j_gene: TRBJ1-5; abundance: many; d_gene: NA; CDR3aa: CASSSPQGSNQPQHF; CDR3nt: TGTGCCAGCAGCTCGCCGCAGGGGAGCAATCAGCCCCAGCATTTT
v_gene: TRBV24-1; j_gene: TRBJ1-2; abundance: NA; d_gene: NA; CDR3aa: CATSDRRGDYGYTF; CDR3nt: TGTGCCACCAGTGACCGACGGGGCGACTATGGCTACACCTTC
v_gene: TRBV7-2; j_gene: TRBJ2-7; abundance: few; d_gene: TRBD2; CDR3aa: CASRRGLVGYEQYF; CDR3nt: TGTGCCAGCAGACGAGGACTAGTGGGATACGAGCAGTACTTC
v_gene: TRBV9; j_gene: TRBJ2-2; abundance: NA; d_gene: TRBD1; CDR3aa: CASSKNAGTANTGELFF; CDR3nt: TGTGCCAGCAGTAAAAATGCCGGGACAGCGAACACCGGGGAGCTGTTTTTT
v_gene: TRBV3-1; j_gene: TRBJ2-1; abundance: NA; d_gene: NA; CDR3aa: CASSHRLVPGNEQFF; CDR3nt: TGTGCCAGCAGCCACCGACTAGTCCCCGGGAATGAGCAGTTCTTC
v_gene: TRBV3-1; j_gene: TRBJ2-7; abundance: NA; d_gene: NA; CDR3aa: CASSPLGGIYEQYF; CDR3nt: TGTGCCAGCAGCCCGCTGGGGGGTATATACGAGCAGTACTTC
v_gene: TRBV28; j_gene: TRBJ2-3; abundance: once; d_gene: TRBD2; CDR3aa: CASSFPLAGEGTDTQYF; CDR3nt: TGTGCCAGCAGTTTCCCACTAGCGGGAGAAGGGACAGATACGCAGTATTTT
v_gene: TRBV2; j_gene: TRBJ1-5; abundance: many; d_gene: NA; CDR3aa: CASSEAQVNQPQHF; CDR3nt: TGTGCCAGCAGTGAAGCACAGGTGAATCAGCCCCAGCATTTT
v_gene: TRBV7-3; j_gene: TRBJ2-1; abundance: NA; d_gene: NA; CDR3aa: CASSLNQGGSYNEQFF; CDR3nt: TGTGCCAGCAGCTTAAATCAGGGTGGCTCCTACAATGAGCAGTTCTTC
v_gene: TRBV12-3/TRBV12-4; j_gene: TRBJ1-5; abundance: few; d_gene: NA; CDR3aa: CASSLGRMLSQPQHF; CDR3nt: TGTGCCAGCAGTTTAGGGCGGATGCTAAGCCAGCCCCAGCATTTT
v_gene: TRBV28; j_gene: TRBJ2-7; abundance: many; d_gene: NA; CDR3aa: CASGARLAGSHEQYF; CDR3nt: TGTGCCAGCGGAGCTAGACTGGCGGGGAGCCACGAGCAGTACTTC
v_gene: TRBV2; j_gene: TRBJ2-2; abundance: few; d_gene: NA; CDR3aa: CASSEMVFGTGELFF; CDR3nt: TGTGCCAGCAGTGAAATGGTTTTCGGAACCGGGGAGCTGTTTTTT
v_gene: TRBV5-1; j_gene: TRBJ1-1; abundance: NA; d_gene: NA; CDR3aa: CASSLEGGFSTEAFF; CDR3nt: TGCGCCAGCAGCTTGGAAGGAGGGTTTTCCACTGAAGCTTTCTTT